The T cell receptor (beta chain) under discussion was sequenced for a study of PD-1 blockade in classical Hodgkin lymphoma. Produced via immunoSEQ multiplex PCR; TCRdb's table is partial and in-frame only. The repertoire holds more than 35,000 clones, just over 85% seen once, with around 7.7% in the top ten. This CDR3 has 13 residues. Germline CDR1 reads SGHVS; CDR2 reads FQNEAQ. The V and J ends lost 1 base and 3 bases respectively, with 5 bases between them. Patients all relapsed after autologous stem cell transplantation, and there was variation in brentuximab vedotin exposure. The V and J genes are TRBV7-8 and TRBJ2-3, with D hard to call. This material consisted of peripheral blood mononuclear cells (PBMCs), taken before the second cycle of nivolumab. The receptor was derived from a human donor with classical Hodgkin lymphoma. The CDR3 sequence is CASSLGATDTQYF. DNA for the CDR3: TGTGCCAGCAGCTTAGGGGCGACAGATACGCAGTATTTT.